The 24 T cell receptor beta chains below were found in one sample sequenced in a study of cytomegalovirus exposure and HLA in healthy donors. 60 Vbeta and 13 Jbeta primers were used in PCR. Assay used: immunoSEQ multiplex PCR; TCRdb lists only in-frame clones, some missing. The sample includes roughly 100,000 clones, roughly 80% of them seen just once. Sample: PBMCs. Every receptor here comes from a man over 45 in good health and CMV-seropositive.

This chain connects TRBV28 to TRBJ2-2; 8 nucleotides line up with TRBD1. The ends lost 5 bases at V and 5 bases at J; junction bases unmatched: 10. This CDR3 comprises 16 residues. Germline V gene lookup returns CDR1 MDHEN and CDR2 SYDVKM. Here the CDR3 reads CASSPAGTGFTGELFF. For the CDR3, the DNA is TGTGCCAGCAGTCCGGCCGGGACAGGTTTTACCGGGGAGCTGTTTTTT.

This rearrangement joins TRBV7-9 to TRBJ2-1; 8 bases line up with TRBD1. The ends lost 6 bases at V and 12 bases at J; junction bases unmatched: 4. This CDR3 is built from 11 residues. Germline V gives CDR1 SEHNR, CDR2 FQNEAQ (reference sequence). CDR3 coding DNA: TGTGCCAGCAGTCCAGACAGGGGGCAGTTCTTC. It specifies CASSPDRGQFF.

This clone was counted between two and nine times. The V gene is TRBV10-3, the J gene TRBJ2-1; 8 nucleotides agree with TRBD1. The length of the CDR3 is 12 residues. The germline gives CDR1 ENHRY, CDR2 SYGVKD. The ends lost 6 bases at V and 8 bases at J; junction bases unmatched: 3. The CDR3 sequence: CAIRDRVDEQFF. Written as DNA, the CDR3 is TGTGCCATCAGGGACAGGGTCGATGAGCAGTTCTTC.

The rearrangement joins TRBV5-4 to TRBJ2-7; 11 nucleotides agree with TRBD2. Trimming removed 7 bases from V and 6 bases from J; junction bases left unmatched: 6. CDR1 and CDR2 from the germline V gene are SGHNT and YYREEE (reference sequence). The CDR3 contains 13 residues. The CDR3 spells CASGLAGGAEQYF. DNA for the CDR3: TGTGCCAGCGGTCTAGCGGGAGGTGCCGAGCAGTACTTC.

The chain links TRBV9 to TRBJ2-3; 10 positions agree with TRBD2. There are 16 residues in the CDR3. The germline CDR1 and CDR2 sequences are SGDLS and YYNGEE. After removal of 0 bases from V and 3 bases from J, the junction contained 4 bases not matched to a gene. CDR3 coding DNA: TGTGCCAGCAGCGTAGGAGCGGGAGGGAAAACAGATACGCAGTATTTT. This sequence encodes CASSVGAGGKTDTQYF.

The CDR3 region has the DNA TGTGCCAGCAGTCTCTATGGTCTCAACACCGGGGAGCTGTTTTTT. It encodes CASSLYGLNTGELFF. The chain employs TRBV6-4 and TRBJ2-2; D is unresolved. V was pared by 5 bases and J by 2 bases, with 12 bases between. CDR1 is MRHNA, CDR2 SNTAGT, per germline. This CDR3 spans 15 amino acids.

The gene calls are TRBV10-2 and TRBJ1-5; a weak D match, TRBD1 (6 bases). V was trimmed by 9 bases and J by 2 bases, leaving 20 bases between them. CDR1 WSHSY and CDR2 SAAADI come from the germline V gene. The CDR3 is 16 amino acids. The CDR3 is CARASGQKSRNQPQHF. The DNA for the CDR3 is TGCGCCAGAGCATCGGGACAAAAAAGTCGCAATCAGCCCCAGCATTTT.

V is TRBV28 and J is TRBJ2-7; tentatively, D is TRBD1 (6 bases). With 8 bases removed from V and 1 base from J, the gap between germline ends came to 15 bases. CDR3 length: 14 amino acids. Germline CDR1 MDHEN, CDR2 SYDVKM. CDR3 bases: TGTGCCAGCTACTCGGACAGCGGTTCCTACGAGCAGTACTTC. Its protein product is CASYSDSGSYEQYF.

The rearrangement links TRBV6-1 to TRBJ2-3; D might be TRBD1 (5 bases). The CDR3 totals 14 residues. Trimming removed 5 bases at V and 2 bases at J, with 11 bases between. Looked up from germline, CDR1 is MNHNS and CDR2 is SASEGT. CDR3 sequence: CASSIRVFTDTQYF. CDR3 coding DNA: TGTGCCAGCAGTATCAGGGTTTTCACAGATACGCAGTATTTT.

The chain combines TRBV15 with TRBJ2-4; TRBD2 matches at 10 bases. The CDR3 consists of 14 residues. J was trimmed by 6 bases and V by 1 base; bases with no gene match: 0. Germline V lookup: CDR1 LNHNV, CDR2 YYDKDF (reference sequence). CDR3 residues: CATSRGTSGNIQYF. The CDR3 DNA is TGTGCCACCAGCAGAGGGACTAGCGGAAACATTCAGTACTTC.

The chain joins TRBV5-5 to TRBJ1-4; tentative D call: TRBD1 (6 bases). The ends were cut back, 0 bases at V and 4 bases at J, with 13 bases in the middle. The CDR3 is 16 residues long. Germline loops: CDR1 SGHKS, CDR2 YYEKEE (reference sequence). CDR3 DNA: TGTGCCAGCAGCTTGGGTGACAGGCGCGATAATGAAAAACTGTTTTTT. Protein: CASSLGDRRDNEKLFF.

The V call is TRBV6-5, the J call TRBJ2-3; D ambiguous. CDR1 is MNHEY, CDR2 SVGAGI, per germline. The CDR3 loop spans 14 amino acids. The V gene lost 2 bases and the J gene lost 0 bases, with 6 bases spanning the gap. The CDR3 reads CASSYPGSTDTQYF. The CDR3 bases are TGTGCCAGCAGTTACCCCGGGAGCACAGATACGCAGTATTTT.

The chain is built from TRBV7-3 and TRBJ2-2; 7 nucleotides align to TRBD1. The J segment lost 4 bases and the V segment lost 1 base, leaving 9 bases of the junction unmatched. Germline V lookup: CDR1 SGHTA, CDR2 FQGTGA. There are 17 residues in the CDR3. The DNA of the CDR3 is TGTGCCAGCAGCTTAAGTCGGCAGGGGGTGGGCACCGGGGAGCTGTTTTTT. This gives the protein CASSLSRQGVGTGELFF.

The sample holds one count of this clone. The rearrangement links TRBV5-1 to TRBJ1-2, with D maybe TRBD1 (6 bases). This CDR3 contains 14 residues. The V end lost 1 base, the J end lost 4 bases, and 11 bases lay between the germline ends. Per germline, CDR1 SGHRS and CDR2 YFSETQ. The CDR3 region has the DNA TGCGCCAGCAGCTTGAAACAGGGTTTCTATGGCTACACCTTC. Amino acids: CASSLKQGFYGYTF.

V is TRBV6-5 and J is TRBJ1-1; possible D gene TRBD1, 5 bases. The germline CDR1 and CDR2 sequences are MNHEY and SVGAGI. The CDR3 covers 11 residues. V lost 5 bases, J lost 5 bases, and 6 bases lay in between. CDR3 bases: TGTGCCAGCAGTGGGGGGACTGAAGCTTTCTTT. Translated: CASSGGTEAFF.

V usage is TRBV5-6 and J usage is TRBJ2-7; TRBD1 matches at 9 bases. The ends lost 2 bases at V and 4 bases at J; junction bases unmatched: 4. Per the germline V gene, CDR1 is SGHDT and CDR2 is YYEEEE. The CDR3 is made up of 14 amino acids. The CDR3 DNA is TGTGCCAGCAGCTTAGGGACAGGGACGTACGAGCAGTACTTC. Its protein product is CASSLGTGTYEQYF. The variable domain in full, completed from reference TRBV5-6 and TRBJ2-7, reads DAGVTQSPTHLIKTRGQQVTLRCSPKSGHDTVSWYQQALGQGPQFIFQYYEEEERQRGNFPDRFSGHQFPNYSSELNVNALLLGDSALYLCASSLGTGTYEQYFGPGTRLTVT.

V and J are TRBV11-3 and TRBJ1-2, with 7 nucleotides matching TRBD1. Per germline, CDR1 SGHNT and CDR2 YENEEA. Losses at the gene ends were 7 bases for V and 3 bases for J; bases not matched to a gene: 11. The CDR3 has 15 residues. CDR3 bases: TGTGCCAGCAAGTCCCCACAGGGGAGCGACTATGGCTACACCTTC. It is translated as CASKSPQGSDYGYTF.

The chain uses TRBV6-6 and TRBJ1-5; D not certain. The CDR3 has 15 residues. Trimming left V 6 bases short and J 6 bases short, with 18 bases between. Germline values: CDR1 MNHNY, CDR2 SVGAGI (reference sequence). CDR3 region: CASSSSEGEGQPQHF. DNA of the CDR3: TGTGCCAGCAGCTCCTCAGAGGGCGAGGGTCAGCCCCAGCATTTT.

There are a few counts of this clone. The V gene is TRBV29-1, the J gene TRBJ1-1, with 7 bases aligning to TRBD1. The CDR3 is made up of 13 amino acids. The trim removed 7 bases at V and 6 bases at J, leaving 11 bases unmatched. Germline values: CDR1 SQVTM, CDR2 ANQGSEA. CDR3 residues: CSARTGGFPEAFF. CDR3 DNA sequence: TGCAGCGCCCGGACAGGTGGGTTCCCTGAAGCTTTCTTT.

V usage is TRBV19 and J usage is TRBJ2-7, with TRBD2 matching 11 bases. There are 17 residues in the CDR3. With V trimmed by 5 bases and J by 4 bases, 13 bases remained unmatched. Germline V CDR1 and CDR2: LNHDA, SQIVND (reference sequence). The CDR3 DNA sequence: TGTGCCAGTAGTGCTGGACTAGCGGGTATGGGATCATACGAGCAGTACTTC. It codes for CASSAGLAGMGSYEQYF.

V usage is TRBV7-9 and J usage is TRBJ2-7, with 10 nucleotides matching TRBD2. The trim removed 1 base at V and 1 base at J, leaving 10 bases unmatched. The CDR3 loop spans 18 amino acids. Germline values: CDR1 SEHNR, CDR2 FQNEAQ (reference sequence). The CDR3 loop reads CASSLDGASGSQSYEQYF. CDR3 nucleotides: TGTGCCAGCAGCTTAGATGGGGCTAGCGGGAGCCAATCCTACGAGCAGTACTTC.

The CDR3 DNA reads as TGCGCCAGCAGCCAAGATCTCCAGCGGGAGCTATTCTACGAGCAGTACTTC. As protein: CASSQDLQRELFYEQYF. V usage is TRBV4-1 and J usage is TRBJ2-7; 8 nucleotides align to TRBD2. This CDR3 is built from 17 residues. CDR1 MGHRA and CDR2 YSYEKL come from the germline V gene. V gave up 0 bases and J gave up 3 bases; unmatched junction bases: 10.

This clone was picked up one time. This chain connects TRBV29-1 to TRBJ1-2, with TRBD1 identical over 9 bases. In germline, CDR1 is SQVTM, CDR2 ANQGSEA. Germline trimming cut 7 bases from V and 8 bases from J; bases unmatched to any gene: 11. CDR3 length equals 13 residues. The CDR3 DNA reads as TGCAGCGCCCCCTACCGGGACAGGGACGGCTACACCTTC. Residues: CSAPYRDRDGYTF.

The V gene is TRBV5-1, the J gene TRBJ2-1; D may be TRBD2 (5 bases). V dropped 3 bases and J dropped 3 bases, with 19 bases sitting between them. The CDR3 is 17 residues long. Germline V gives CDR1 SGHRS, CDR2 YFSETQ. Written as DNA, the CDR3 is TGCGCCAGCAGCTCCGGTCTAGGGCAAGGACTCTACAATGAGCAGTTCTTC. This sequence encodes CASSSGLGQGLYNEQFF. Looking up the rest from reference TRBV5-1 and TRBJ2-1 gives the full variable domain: KAGVTQTPRYLIKTRGQQVTLSCSPISGHRSVSWYQQTPGQGLQFLFEYFSETQRNKGNFPGRFSGRQFSNSRSEMNVSTLELGDSALYLCASSSGLGQGLYNEQFFGPGTRLTVL.